This TCR beta chain was identified in a study of cytomegalovirus exposure and HLA in healthy donors. Amplification used 60 Vbeta primers and 13 Jbeta primers. Sequencing used immunoSEQ multiplex PCR; TCRdb keeps in-frame clones, though not all of them. In total, the table holds about 160,000 clones. On this clone: Its specificity is not known.

Germline loops: CDR1 SGHRS, CDR2 YFSETQ. This CDR3 comprises 14 residues. V was trimmed by 2 bases and J by 4 bases, leaving 10 bases between them. Broader study findings: Later, an analysis showed that TCR beta chains associated with HLA were more clonally expanded than others that were equally common. Reportedly, diagnosis of cytomegalovirus status by the classifier showed high specificity and sensitivity.

Material for sequencing was PBMCs. The sequence was collected from a young man in good health and CMV-seronegative. The chain carries TRBV5-1 and TRBJ1-3; D uncertain. CDR3 sequence: CASSFTEKGNTIYF. The CDR3 DNA is TGCGCCAGCAGCTTCACAGAGAAAGGAAACACCATATATTTT.